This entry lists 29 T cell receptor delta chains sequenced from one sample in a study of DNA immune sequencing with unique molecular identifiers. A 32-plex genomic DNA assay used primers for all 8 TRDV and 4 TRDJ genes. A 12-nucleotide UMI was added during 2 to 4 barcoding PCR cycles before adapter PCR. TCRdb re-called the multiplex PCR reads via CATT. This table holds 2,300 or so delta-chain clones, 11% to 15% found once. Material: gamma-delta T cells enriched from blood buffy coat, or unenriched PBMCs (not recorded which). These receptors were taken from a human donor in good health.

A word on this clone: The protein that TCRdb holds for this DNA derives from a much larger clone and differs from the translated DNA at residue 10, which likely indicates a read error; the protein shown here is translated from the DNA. The DNA of the CDR3 is TGTGCCTGTGACACCGTGCTGGGGAGCTACTGGGACACCCGACAGATGTTTTTC. Translated, it gives CACDTVLGSYWDTRQMFF. Here the J gene is TRDJ3 and the V gene is not called; the tabulated D call, TRDD3, remains unverified against the DNA. The CDR3 has 18 residues.

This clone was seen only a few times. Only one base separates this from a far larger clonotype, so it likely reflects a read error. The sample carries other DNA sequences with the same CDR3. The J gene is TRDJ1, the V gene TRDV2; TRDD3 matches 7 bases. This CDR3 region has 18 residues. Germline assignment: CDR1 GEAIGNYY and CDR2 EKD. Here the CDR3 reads CACDPLMGETAGTDKLIF. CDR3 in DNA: TGCGCCTGTGACCCCCTAATGGGGGAAACCGCGGGCACCGATAAACTCATCTTT.

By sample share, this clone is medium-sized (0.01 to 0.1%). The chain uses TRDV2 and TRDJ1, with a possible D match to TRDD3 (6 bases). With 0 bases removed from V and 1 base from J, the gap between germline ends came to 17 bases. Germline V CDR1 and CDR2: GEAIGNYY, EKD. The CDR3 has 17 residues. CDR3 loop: CACDTVGVPLRTDKLIF. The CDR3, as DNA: TGTGCCTGTGACACCGTGGGGGTCCCCCTTCGCACCGATAAACTCATCTTT.

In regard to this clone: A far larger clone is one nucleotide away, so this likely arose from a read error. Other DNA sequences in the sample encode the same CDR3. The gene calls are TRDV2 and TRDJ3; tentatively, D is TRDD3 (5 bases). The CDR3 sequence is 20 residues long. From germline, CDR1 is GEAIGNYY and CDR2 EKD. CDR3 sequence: CACDTLGTTNGSWDTRQMFF. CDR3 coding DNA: TGTGCCTGTGACACCTTGGGGACCACGAACGGCTCCTGGGACACCCGACAAATGTTTTTC.

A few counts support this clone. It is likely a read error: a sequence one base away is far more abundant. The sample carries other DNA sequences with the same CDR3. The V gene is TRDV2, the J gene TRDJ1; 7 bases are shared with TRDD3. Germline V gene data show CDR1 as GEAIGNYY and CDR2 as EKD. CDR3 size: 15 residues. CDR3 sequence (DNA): TGTGCCTGTGACCTACTGGGGACAGACACCGATAAGCTCATCTTT. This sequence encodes CACDLLGTDTDKLIF.

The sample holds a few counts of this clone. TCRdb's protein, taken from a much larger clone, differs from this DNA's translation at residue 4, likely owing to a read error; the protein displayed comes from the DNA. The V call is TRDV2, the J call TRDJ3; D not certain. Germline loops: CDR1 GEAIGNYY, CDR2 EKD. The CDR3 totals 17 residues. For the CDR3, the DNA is TGTGCCTGTCACACATCGCCCCCCTCCTGGGACACCCGACAGATGTTTTTC. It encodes CACHTSPPSWDTRQMFF.

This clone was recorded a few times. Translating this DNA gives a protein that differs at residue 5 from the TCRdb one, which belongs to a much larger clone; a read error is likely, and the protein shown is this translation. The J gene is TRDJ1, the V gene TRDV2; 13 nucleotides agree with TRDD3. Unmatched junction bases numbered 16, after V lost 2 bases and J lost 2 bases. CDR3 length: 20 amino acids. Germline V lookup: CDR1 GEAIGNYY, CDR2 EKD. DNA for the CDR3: TGTGCCTGTGACATGTTGGGTACTGGGGGATACGCGAGGTCAACCGATAAACTCATCTTT. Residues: CACDMLGTGGYARSTDKLIF.

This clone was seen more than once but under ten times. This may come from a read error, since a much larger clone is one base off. The CDR3 here is CACDTALGDSHTRQMFF. DNA of the CDR3: TGTGCCTGTGACACCGCCCTGGGGGATTCTCACACCCGACAGATGTTTTTC. The chain carries TRDV2 and TRDJ3; 9 bases agree with TRDD3. CDR1 is GEAIGNYY, CDR2 EKD, per germline. This CDR3 has 17 amino acids. V lost 0 bases to trimming and J lost 8 bases; unmatched junction nucleotides: 7.

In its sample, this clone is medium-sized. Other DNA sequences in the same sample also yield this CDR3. CDR3 sequence (DNA): TGTGCCTGTGACACGGGATACGAGTCCTGGGACACCCGACAGATGTTTTTC. Translating gives CACDTGYESWDTRQMFF. The rearrangement uses TRDV2 and TRDJ3, with 8 positions matching TRDD3. In germline, CDR1 is GEAIGNYY, CDR2 EKD. V was pared by 1 base and J by 1 base, with 2 bases of the junction left unmatched. This CDR3 spans 17 amino acids.

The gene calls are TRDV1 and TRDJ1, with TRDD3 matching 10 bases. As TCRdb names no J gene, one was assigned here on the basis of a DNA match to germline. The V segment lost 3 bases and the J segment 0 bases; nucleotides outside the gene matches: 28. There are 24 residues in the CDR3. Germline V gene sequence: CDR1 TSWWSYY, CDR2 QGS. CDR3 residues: CALGDFQQASYGYWGMKNTDKLIF. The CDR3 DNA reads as TGTGCTCTTGGGGACTTCCAACAGGCCTCCTACGGGTACTGGGGGATGAAAAACACCGATAAACTCATCTTT.

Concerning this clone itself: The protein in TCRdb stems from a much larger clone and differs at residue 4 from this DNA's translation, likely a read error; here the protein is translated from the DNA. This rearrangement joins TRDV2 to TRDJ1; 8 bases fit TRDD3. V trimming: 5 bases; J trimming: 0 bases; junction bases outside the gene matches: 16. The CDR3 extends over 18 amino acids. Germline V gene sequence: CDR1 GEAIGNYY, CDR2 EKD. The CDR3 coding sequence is TGTGCCTGTGCCCCTGTACTGGGGGGCCCCCCGTACACCGATAAACTCATCTTT. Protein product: CACAPVLGGPPYTDKLIF.

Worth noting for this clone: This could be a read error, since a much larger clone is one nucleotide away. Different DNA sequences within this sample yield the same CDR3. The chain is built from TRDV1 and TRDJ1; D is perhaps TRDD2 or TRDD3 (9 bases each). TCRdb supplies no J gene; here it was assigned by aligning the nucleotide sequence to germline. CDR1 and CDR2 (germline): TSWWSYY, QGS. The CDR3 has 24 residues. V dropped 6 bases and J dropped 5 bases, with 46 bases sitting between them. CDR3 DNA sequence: TGTGCTCTTGGACTTCCGGTGCCTTCCTACGGACGTGGAGTAGGGGGGGATACTGCTGATAAACTCATCTTT. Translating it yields CALGLPVPSYGRGVGGDTADKLIF.

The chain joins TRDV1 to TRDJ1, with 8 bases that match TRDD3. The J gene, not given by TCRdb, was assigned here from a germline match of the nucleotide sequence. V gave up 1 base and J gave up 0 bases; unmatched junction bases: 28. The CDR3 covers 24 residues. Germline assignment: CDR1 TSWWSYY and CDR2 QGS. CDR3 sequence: CALGERRPSNTLGDVPFYTDKLIF. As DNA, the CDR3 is TGTGCTCTTGGGGAACGAAGGCCTTCCAATACTCTGGGGGACGTCCCTTTTTACACCGATAAACTCATCTTT.

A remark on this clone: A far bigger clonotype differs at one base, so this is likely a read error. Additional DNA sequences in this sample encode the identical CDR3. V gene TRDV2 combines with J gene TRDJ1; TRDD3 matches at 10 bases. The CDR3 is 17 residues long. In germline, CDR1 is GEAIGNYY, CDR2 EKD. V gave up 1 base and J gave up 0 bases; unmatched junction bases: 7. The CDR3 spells CACDTLGDGKYTDKLIF. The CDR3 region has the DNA TGTGCCTGTGACACACTGGGGGATGGAAAGTACACCGATAAACTCATCTTT.

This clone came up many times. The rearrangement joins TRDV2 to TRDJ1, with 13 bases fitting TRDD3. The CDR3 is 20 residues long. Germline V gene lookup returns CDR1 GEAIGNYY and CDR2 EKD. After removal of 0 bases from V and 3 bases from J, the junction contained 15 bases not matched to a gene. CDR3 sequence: CACDTIRLGDTPQRADKLIF. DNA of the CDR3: TGTGCCTGTGACACCATCAGACTGGGGGATACGCCTCAGAGGGCCGATAAACTCATCTTT.

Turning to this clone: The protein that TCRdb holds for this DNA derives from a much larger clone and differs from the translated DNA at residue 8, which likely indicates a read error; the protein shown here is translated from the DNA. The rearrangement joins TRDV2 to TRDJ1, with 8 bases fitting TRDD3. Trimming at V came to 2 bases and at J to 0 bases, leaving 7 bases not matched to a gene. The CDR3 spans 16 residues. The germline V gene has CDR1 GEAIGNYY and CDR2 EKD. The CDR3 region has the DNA TGTGCCTGTGACAAACTGGGGGTCCTGTACACCGATAAACTCATCTTT. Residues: CACDKLGVLYTDKLIF.

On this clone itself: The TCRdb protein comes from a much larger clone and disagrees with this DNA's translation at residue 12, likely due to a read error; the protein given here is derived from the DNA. CDR3 residues: CACDTVGGGDIGSDKLIF. CDR3 nucleotides: TGTGCCTGTGACACCGTAGGAGGTGGGGATATCGGATCCGATAAACTCATCTTT. This chain connects TRDV2 to TRDJ1, with 7 positions matching TRDD3. Losses at the gene ends were 0 bases for V and 3 bases for J; bases not matched to a gene: 15. The CDR3 is made up of 18 amino acids. CDR1 GEAIGNYY and CDR2 EKD come from the germline V gene.

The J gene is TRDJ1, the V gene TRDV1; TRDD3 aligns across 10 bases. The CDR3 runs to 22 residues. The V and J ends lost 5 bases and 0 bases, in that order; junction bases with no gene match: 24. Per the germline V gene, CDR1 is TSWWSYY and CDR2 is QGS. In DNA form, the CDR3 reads TGTGCTCTTGGGAATAGATCGTTCTTCGCTTACTGGGGGATTTTTAACACCGATAAACTCATCTTT. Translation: CALGNRSFFAYWGIFNTDKLIF.

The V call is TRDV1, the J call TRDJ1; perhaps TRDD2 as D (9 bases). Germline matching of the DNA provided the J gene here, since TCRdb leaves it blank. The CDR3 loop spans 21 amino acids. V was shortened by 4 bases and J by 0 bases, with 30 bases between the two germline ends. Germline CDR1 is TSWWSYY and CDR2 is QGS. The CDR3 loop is CALGVPTFLRGDWGYTDKLIF. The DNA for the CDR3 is TGTGCTCTTGGGGTTCCTACCTTCCTACGCGGGGACTGGGGGTACACCGATAAACTCATCTTT.

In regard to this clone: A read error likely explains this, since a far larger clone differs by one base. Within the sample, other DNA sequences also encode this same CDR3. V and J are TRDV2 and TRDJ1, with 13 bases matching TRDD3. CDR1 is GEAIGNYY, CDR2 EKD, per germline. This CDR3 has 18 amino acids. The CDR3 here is CACDTLSTGGYGADKLIF. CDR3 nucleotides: TGTGCTTGTGACACTCTAAGTACTGGGGGATACGGCGCCGATAAACTCATCTTT.

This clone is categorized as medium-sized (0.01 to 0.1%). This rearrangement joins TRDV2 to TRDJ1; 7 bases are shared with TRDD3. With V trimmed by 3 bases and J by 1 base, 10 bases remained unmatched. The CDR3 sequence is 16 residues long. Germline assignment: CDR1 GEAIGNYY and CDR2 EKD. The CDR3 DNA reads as TGTGCCTGTGACCGGCTGGGGGTTTCATCCACCGATAAACTCATCTTT. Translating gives CACDRLGVSSTDKLIF.

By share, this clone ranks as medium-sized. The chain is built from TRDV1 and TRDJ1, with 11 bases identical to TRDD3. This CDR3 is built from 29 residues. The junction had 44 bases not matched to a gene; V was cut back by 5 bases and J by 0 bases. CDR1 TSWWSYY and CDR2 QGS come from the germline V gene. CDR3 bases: TGTGCTCTTGGGAAAATAGGCAATAGCTTGAACTGGGGGATAGGAGGAGGATACCGTCGACGGGGGAACACCGATAAACTCATCTTT. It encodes CALGKIGNSLNWGIGGGYRRRGNTDKLIF.

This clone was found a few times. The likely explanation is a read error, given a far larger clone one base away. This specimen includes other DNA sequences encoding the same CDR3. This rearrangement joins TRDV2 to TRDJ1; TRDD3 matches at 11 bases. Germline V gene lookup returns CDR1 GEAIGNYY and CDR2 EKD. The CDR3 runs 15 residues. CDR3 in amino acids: CACDLLGDRGDKLIF. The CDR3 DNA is TGCGCCTGTGACCTACTGGGGGATAGGGGCGATAAACTCATCTTT.

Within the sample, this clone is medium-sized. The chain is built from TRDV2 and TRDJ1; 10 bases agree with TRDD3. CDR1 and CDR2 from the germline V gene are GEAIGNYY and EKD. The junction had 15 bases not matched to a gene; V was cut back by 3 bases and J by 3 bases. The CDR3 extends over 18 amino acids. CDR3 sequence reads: CACDVLGGDTRLPDKLIF. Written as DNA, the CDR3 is TGTGCCTGTGACGTCCTTGGGGGGGATACGCGGTTGCCCGATAAACTCATCTTT.

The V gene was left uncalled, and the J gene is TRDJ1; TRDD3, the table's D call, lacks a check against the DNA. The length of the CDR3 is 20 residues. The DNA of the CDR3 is TGTGCTCTTGGGGAACTAGCCCTTTCATTACTGGGGGATACGCTGGATAAACTCATCTTT. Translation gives CALGELALSLLGDTLDKLIF.

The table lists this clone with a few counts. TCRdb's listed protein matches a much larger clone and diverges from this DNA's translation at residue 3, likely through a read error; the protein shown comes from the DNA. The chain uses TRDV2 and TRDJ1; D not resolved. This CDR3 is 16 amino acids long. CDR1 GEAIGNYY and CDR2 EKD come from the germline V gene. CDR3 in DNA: TGTGCCTTTGACCCGTCCGATCGGAAGTACACCGATAAACTCATCTTT. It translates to CAFDPSDRKYTDKLIF.

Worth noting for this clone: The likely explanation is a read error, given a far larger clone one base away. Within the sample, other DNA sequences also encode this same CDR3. This CDR3 is CALGDLPRTSYVRGGTYTDKLIF. CDR3 nucleotides: TGTGCTCTTGGGGACCTACCAAGGACTTCCTACGTCCGGGGGGGGACGTACACCGATAAGCTCATCTTT. Called V gene: TRDV1; the J gene was not called; the table calls TRDD3, which could not be checked here. The CDR3 covers 23 residues. CDR1 is TSWWSYY, CDR2 QGS, per germline.

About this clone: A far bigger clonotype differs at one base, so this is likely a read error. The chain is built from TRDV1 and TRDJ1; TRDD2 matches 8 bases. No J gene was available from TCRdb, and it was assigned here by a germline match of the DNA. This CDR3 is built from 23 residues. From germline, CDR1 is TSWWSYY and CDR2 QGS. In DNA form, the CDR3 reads TGTGCTCTTGGGGACCTACCAAGGACTTCCTACGTCCGGGGGGGGACGTACACCGATATACTCATCTTT. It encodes CALGDLPRTSYVRGGTYTDILIF.

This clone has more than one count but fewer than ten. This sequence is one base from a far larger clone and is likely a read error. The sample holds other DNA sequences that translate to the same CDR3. The CDR3 sequence: CACDTVATGGYGGYTDKLIF. CDR3 nucleotides: TGCGCCTGTGACACCGTCGCTACTGGGGGATACGGAGGGTACACCGATAAACTCATCTTT. This chain connects TRDV2 to TRDJ1, with 13 bases identical to TRDD3. The germline gives CDR1 GEAIGNYY, CDR2 EKD. This CDR3 region has 20 residues.